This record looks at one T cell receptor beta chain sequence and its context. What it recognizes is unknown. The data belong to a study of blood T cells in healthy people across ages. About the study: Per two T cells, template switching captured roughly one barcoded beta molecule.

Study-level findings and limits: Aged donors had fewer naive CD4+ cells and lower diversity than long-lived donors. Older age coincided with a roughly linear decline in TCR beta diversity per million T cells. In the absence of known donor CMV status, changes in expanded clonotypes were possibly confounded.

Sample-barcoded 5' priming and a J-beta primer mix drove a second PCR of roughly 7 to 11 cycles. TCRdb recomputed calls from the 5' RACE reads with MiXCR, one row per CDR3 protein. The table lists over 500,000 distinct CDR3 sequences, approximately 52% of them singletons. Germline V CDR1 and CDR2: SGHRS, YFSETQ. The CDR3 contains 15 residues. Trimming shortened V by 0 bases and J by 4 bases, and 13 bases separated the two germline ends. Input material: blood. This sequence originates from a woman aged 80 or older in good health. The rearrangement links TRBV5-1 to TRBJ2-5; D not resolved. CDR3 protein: CASSLAAGWGETQYF. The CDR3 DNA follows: TGCGCCAGCAGCTTGGCAGCTGGATGGGGAGAGACCCAGTACTTC. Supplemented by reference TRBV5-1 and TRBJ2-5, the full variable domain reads KAGVTQTPRYLIKTRGQQVTLSCSPISGHRSVSWYQQTPGQGLQFLFEYFSETQRNKGNFPGRFSGRQFSNSRSEMNVSTLELGDSALYLCASSLAAGWGETQYFGPGTRLLVL.